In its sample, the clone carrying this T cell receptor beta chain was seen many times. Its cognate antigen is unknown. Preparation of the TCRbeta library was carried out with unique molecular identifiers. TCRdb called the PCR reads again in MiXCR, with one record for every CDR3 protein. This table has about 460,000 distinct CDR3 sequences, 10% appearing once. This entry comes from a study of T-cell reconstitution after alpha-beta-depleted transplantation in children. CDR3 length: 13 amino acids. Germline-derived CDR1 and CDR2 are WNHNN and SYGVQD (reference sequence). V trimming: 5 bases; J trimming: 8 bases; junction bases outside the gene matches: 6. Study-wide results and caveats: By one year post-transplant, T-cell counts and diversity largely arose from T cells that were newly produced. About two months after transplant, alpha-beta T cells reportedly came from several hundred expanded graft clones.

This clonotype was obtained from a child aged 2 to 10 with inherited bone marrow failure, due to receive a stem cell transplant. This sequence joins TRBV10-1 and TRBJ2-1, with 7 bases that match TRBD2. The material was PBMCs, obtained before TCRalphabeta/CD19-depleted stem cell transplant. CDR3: CASSPGLADEQFF. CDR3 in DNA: TGCGCCAGCAGTCCGGGGCTAGCGGATGAGCAGTTCTTC.